The present T cell receptor beta chain was sequenced within a study of prognosis after radiotherapy for stage I lung cancer. Study-level background: In the span from April 2018 to January 2019, stage I non-small cell lung cancer patients were enrolled. Medical inoperability was considered to apply to all enrolled non-small cell lung cancer patients. Across the cohort, concurrent therapy accompanying stereotactic body radiotherapy was administered to no patient. Distant metastases developed in several patients after radiotherapy (median around seven months); some 14 showed no significant progression.

With two-round multiplex PCR, TCR beta CDR3 sequences were amplified from genomic DNA. The use of primers specific to each TRBV and TRBJ gene characterized first-round PCR. In TCRdb, the multiplex PCR reads were re-called with MiXCR into one record per CDR3 protein. The table shows 20,000 to 30,000 distinct CDR3 sequences, with about 40% occurring only once. This CDR3 contains 15 residues. Germline V gene sequence: CDR1 MNHNS, CDR2 SASEGT. V lost 7 bases and J lost 1, with 16 bases in between. This TCR derives from a donor over 45 with non-small cell lung cancer. The rearrangement links TRBV6-1 to TRBJ1-1, with D tentatively TRBD1 (5 bases). This specimen consisted of PBMCs, obtained before or after stereotactic body radiation therapy (not recorded which). CDR3 residues: CASKGTGRENTEAFF. CDR3 in DNA: TGTGCCAGCAAAGGAACGGGACGGGAGAACACTGAAGCTTTCTTT.